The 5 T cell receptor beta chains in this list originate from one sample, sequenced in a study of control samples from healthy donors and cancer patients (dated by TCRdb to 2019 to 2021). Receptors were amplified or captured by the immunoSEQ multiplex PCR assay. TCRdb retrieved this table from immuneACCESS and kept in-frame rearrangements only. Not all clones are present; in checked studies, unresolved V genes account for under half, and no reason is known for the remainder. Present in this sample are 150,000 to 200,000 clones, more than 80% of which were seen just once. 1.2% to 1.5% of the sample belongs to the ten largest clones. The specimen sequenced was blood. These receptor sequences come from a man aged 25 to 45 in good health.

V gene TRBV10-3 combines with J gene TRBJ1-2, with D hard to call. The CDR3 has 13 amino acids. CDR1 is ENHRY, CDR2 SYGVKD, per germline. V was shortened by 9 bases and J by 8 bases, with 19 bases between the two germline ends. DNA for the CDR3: TGTGCCATTCGACCAGCCGGGGTGGGGGGCTACACCTTC. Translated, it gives CAIRPAGVGGYTF.

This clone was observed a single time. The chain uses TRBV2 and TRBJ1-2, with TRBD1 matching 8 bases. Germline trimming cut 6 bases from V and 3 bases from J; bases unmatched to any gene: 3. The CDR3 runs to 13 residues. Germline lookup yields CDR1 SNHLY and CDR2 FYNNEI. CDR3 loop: CASRDRAYYGYTF. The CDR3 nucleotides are TGTGCCAGCAGGGACAGGGCCTACTATGGCTACACCTTC.

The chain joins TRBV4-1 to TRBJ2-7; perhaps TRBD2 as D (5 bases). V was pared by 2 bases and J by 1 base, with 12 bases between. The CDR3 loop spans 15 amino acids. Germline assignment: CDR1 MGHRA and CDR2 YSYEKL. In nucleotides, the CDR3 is TGCGCCAGCAGCCAACGTCCAGGCGGGTCCTACGAGCAGTACTTC. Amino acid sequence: CASSQRPGGSYEQYF.

This CDR3 reads CASSRSVSGANVLTF. The CDR3 nucleotides read TGTGCCAGCAGTAGAAGTGTCTCTGGGGCCAACGTCCTGACTTTC. The V gene is TRBV6-5, the J gene TRBJ2-6, with no clear D. Germline values: CDR1 MNHEY, CDR2 SVGAGI. CDR3 length: 15 residues. Trimming took 5 bases from V and 0 from J, leaving 8 bases between them.

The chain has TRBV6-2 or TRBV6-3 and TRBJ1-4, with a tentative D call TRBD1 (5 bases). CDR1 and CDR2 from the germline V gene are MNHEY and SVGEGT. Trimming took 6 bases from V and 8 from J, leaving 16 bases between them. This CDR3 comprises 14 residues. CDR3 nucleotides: TGTGCCAGCAGCTCCGGGGACTTCTGGGAAAAACTGTTTTTT. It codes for CASSSGDFWEKLFF.